This TCR beta chain was retrieved from a study of cytomegalovirus exposure and HLA in healthy donors. Amplification used 60 Vbeta primers and 13 Jbeta primers. Data came from immunoSEQ multiplex PCR; TCRdb stores just in-frame clones and leaves some out. The sample consists of 98,000 or so clones, roughly three quarters of them appearing once. The germline V gene encodes CDR1 SGHRS and CDR2 YFSETQ. V shed 4 bases and J 4 bases; nucleotides not matched to a gene: 24. The CDR3 sequence is 20 residues long. Sequenced sample: PBMCs. This chain connects TRBV5-1 to TRBJ2-5; 8 nucleotides match TRBD2. The origin of this receptor is a female donor in good health and CMV-seronegative. The CDR3 DNA follows: TGCGCCAGCAGCCCAAGGGGCGACGGGAGGGCCAGGATTACCAGAGAGACCCAGTACTTC. This encodes CASSPRGDGRARITRETQYF.